A single sample gave rise to the 24 T cell receptor beta chains below, sequenced in a study of PD-L1 blockade in urothelial cancer. Libraries were prepared by immunoSEQ multiplex PCR; TCRdb keeps only in-frame clonotypes and omits some of them. The sample consists of around 110,000 clones, about 89% of them appearing once. Time point indicated: peripheral blood 6 weeks after treatment start. The material sequenced was PBMCs, taken around atezolizumab (anti-PD-L1) treatment. These TCRs come from a man between 60 and 70 years old with urothelial cancer.

The chain joins TRBV6-1 to TRBJ1-3, with D possibly TRBD1 on 6 matching bases. The V and J ends lost 4 bases and 3 bases respectively, with 16 bases between them. This CDR3 contains 16 residues. The V gene's germline CDR1 is MNHNS and CDR2 SASEGT. The CDR3 loop reads CASSVNRVQGGNTIYF. The DNA for the CDR3 is TGTGCCAGCAGTGTCAACAGGGTTCAAGGTGGAAACACCATATATTTT.

The chain has TRBV21-1 and TRBJ1-2; TRBD1, the table's D call, lacks a check against the DNA. TRBV21-1 is listed as a pseudogene. CDR3 length: 16 amino acids. In nucleotides, the CDR3 is TGTGCCAGCAGCAAAGCGCAGAAGGGCAGGGTCTATGGCTACACCTTC. It codes for CASSKAQKGRVYGYTF.

V gene TRBV29-1 combines with J gene TRBJ1-1, with TRBD1 as a possible D gene (5 bases). Germline V gene data show CDR1 as SQVTM and CDR2 as ANQGSEA. With 4 bases removed from V and 3 bases from J, the gap between germline ends came to 9 bases. This CDR3 has 12 amino acids. CDR3 sequence (DNA): TGCAGCGTTGGTGGGGCGGACACTGAAGCTTTCTTT. It translates to CSVGGADTEAFF.

This chain uses TRBV13 with TRBJ2-3; TRBD2 matches at 13 bases. With V trimmed by 6 bases and J by 2 bases, 11 bases remained unmatched. CDR3 length equals 18 residues. The germline V gene has CDR1 PRHDT and CDR2 FYEKMQ (reference sequence). CDR3 in DNA: TGTGCCAGCAGTCCAGGGACTAGCGGGATGGGGGTCACAGATACGCAGTATTTT. Protein sequence: CASSPGTSGMGVTDTQYF.

This clone occurred once. The chain couples TRBV15 to TRBJ1-3; D may be TRBD1 (5 bases). Trimming removed 1 base at V and 0 bases at J, with 7 bases between. This CDR3 is 15 amino acids long. The germline V gene encodes CDR1 LNHNV and CDR2 YYDKDF (reference sequence). The chain's CDR3 is CATSRGGGSGNTIYF. The CDR3 nucleotides read TGTGCCACCAGCAGAGGGGGGGGCTCTGGAAACACCATATATTTT.

This clone was seen more than once but under ten times. The J gene is TRBJ2-1, the V gene TRBV27; possibly TRBD2 for D (6 bases). Germline assignment: CDR1 MNHEY and CDR2 SMNVEV (reference sequence). V was shortened by 1 base and J by 4 bases, with 14 bases between the two germline ends. The CDR3 contains 16 residues. The CDR3 coding sequence is TGTGCCAGCAGTTTATGGGTAGCGGAGGGTTACAATGAGCAGTTCTTC. Amino acids: CASSLWVAEGYNEQFF.

This sequence joins TRBV7-9 and TRBJ1-1; the match to TRBD1 covers 10 bases. CDR3 length equals 16 residues. Germline V CDR1 and CDR2: SEHNR, FQNEAQ (reference sequence). The V and J ends lost 3 bases and 8 bases, in that order; junction bases with no gene match: 12. This CDR3 is CASSLAGTGALTEAFF. The DNA for the CDR3 is TGTGCCAGCAGCTTGGCGGGGACAGGGGCACTAACGGAAGCTTTCTTT.

The chain couples TRBV6-5 to TRBJ1-5; weak D call: TRBD1 (5 bases). V lost 3 bases and J lost 0, with 6 bases in between. Germline V CDR1 and CDR2: MNHEY, SVGAGI. The CDR3 loop spans 14 amino acids. The CDR3 region is CASSYRGSNQPQHF. The CDR3 nucleotides read TGTGCCAGCAGTTATAGGGGTAGCAATCAGCCCCAGCATTTT.

This chain's CDR3 is CASSMWLMNTEAFF. CDR3 bases: TGTGCCAGTAGTATGTGGCTGATGAACACTGAAGCTTTCTTT. The chain employs TRBV19 and TRBJ1-1, with unresolved D. The CDR3 runs 14 residues. V was shortened by 3 bases and J by 0 bases, with 8 bases between the two germline ends. Germline CDR1 and CDR2: LNHDA and SQIVND (reference sequence).

This clone showed up just once. The V call is TRBV6-5, the J call TRBJ1-5; no reliable D call. The V gene lost 6 bases and the J gene lost 4 bases, with 13 bases spanning the gap. Germline CDR1 MNHEY, CDR2 SVGAGI. There are 14 residues in the CDR3. The CDR3 spells CASSLDGLNQPQHF. In nucleotides, the CDR3 is TGTGCCAGCAGCCTGGACGGACTTAATCAGCCCCAGCATTTT.

This clone was seen more than once but under ten times. The chain is built from TRBV27 and TRBJ2-7; TRBD2 matches 14 bases. Germline V gene data show CDR1 as MNHEY and CDR2 as SMNVEV (reference sequence). The CDR3 loop spans 14 amino acids. V was pared by 6 bases and J by 6 bases, with 4 bases of the junction left unmatched. DNA for the CDR3: TGTGCCAGCAGCTCGGGACTAGCGGGAGTCGAGCAGTACTTC. Encoded protein: CASSSGLAGVEQYF.

This chain connects TRBV19 to TRBJ2-7, with 8 bases identical to TRBD2. V trimming: 7 bases; J trimming: 2 bases; junction bases outside the gene matches: 7. This CDR3 is 14 amino acids long. CDR1 and CDR2 from the germline V gene are LNHDA and SQIVND (reference sequence). For the CDR3, the DNA is TGTGCCAGTACCCCAGCGGGAGACGCCTACGAGCAGTACTTC. This codes for CASTPAGDAYEQYF.

The V call is TRBV2, the J call TRBJ2-2; 8 positions agree with TRBD2. V was clipped by 4 bases and J by 4 bases; unmatched bases: 5. In germline, CDR1 is SNHLY, CDR2 FYNNEI. The CDR3 is made up of 15 amino acids. CDR3 DNA: TGTGCCAGCAGTGGGCGGGGGGTATTCACCGGGGAGCTGTTTTTT. This sequence encodes CASSGRGVFTGELFF.

The chain uses TRBV6-5 and TRBJ1-5; no firm D call. Germline lookup yields CDR1 MNHEY and CDR2 SVGAGI. V was trimmed by 6 bases and J by 0 bases, leaving 9 bases between them. The CDR3 is 14 residues long. The CDR3 reads CASSGSYSNQPQHF. CDR3 nucleotide sequence: TGTGCCAGCAGCGGGTCTTATAGCAATCAGCCCCAGCATTTT.

This clone appeared a single time. The chain carries TRBV7-2 and TRBJ1-2; 10 bases map to TRBD1. With V trimmed by 2 bases and J by 3 bases, 12 bases remained unmatched. Germline CDR1 and CDR2: SGHTA and FQGNSA. This CDR3 has 18 residues. DNA for the CDR3: TGTGCCAGCAGCTTAAAGACAGGGGGCTCATCTCCTTACTATGGCTACACCTTC. It yields the protein CASSLKTGGSSPYYGYTF.

The chain carries TRBV11-3 and TRBJ2-7; TRBD2 matches 9 bases. Germline loops: CDR1 SGHNT, CDR2 YENEEA. J gave up 2 bases and V 0 bases, and 5 bases lay outside the gene matches. CDR3 length: 16 amino acids. CDR3 loop: CASSLEALAGTYEQYF. CDR3 in DNA: TGTGCCAGCAGCTTAGAGGCCCTAGCGGGGACCTACGAGCAGTACTTC.

The rearrangement uses TRBV7-3 and TRBJ2-1; possibly TRBD1 for D (5 bases). The V and J ends lost 6 bases and 7 bases respectively, with 10 bases between them. In germline, CDR1 is SGHTA, CDR2 FQGTGA. The CDR3 loop spans 12 amino acids. CDR3 coding DNA: TGTGCCAGCAGTCCGGACACGAATGAGCAGTTCTTC. Translation: CASSPDTNEQFF.

CDR3 in amino acids: CASSWGQGGEKLFF. DNA for the CDR3: TGCGCCAGCAGCTGGGGACAGGGTGGGGAAAAACTGTTTTTT. This chain joins TRBV5-1 and TRBJ1-4; 9 nucleotides match TRBD1. The V gene's germline CDR1 is SGHRS and CDR2 YFSETQ. The CDR3 totals 14 residues. Trimming cost V 3 bases and J 8 bases; bases outside gene matches: 5. The whole variable domain, filled in from reference TRBV5-1 and TRBJ1-4, reads KAGVTQTPRYLIKTRGQQVTLSCSPISGHRSVSWYQQTPGQGLQFLFEYFSETQRNKGNFPGRFSGRQFSNSRSEMNVSTLELGDSALYLCASSWGQGGEKLFFGSGTQLSVL.

This rearrangement joins TRBV29-1 to TRBJ1-1; 7 nucleotides match TRBD1. V was pared by 1 base and J by 1 base, with 6 bases of the junction left unmatched. CDR3 size: 15 residues. Germline CDR1 reads SQVTM; CDR2 reads ANQGSEA. CDR3 sequence: CSVEGDSSSNTEAFF. The CDR3 DNA follows: TGCAGCGTTGAAGGGGACAGTAGTTCGAACACTGAAGCTTTCTTT.

The chain has TRBV4-1 and TRBJ2-2; tentatively, D is TRBD2 (5 bases). Looked up from germline, CDR1 is MGHRA and CDR2 is YSYEKL. With 4 bases removed from V and 9 bases from J, the gap between germline ends came to 18 bases. This CDR3 has 15 residues. This chain's CDR3 is CASSRDEGNQRELFF. DNA for the CDR3: TGCGCCAGCAGCCGCGACGAGGGAAATCAGCGGGAGCTGTTTTTT.

The rearrangement links TRBV4-1 to TRBJ1-1; tentative D call: TRBD1 (6 bases). Trimming stripped 3 bases from V and 2 bases from J, with 16 bases between. CDR3 length equals 16 residues. Per germline, CDR1 MGHRA and CDR2 YSYEKL. CDR3 region: CASSQEFGQFNTEAFF. The CDR3 DNA is TGCGCCAGCAGCCAGGAATTCGGACAGTTTAACACTGAAGCTTTCTTT.

The gene calls are TRBV14 and TRBJ2-7; D not certain. The CDR3 loop spans 13 amino acids. Germline assignment: CDR1 SGHDN and CDR2 FVKESK. Trimming shortened V by 4 bases and J by 2 bases, and 9 bases separated the two germline ends. The CDR3 spells CASSLSVPYEQYF. CDR3 coding DNA: TGTGCCAGCAGCCTGTCAGTGCCCTACGAGCAGTACTTC.

This chain joins TRBV5-1 and TRBJ2-3; D not certain. This CDR3 spans 15 amino acids. CDR1 and CDR2 from the germline V gene are SGHRS and YFSETQ. Trimming took off 0 bases at V and 4 bases at J, with 12 bases between the two ends. CDR3 DNA: TGCGCCAGCAGCTTGGCTTCCAGTAAAGCAGATACGCAGTATTTT. The encoded protein is CASSLASSKADTQYF.

The genes are TRBV29-1 and TRBJ2-3, with 8 bases lining up with TRBD2. V was clipped by 4 bases and J by 1 base; unmatched bases: 4. The germline gives CDR1 SQVTM, CDR2 ANQGSEA. The CDR3 spans 14 residues. CDR3 DNA: TGCAGCGTTGCCCGCGGGGGGCGCACAGATACGCAGTATTTT. As protein: CSVARGGRTDTQYF.